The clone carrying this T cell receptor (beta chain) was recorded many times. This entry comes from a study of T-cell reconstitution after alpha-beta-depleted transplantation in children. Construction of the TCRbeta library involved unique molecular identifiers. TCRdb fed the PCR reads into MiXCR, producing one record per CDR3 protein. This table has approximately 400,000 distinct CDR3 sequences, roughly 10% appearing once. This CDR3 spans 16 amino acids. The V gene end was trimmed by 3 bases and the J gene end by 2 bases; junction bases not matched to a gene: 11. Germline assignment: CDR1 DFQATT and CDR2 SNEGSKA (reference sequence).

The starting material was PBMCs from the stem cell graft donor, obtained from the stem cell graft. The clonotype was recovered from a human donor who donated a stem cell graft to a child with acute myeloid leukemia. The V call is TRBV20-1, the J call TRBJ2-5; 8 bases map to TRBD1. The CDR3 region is CSASDSPGQVQETQYF. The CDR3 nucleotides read TGCAGTGCTAGCGATTCTCCGGGACAGGTACAAGAGACCCAGTACTTC.